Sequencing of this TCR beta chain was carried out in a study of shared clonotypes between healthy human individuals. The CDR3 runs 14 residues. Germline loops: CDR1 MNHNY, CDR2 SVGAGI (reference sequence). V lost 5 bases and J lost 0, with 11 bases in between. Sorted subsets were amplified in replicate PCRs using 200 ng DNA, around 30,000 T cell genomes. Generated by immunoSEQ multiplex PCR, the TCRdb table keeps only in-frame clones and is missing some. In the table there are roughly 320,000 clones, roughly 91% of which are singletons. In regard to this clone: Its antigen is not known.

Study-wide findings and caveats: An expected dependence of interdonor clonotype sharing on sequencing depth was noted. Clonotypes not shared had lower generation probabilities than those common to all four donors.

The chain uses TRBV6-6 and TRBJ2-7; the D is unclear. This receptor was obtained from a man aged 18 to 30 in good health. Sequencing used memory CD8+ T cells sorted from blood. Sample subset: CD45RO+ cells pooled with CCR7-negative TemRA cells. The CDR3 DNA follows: TGTGCCAGCAGTGTTGAAAGAACCTCCTACGAGCAGTACTTC. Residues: CASSVERTSYEQYF.